The rows below give T cell receptor beta chains drawn from one sample of a study of regulatory T cells in long-lasting Graves disease. TCRdb ran MiXCR on the multiplex PCR reads and lists one entry per CDR3 protein. The table has 250,000 to 400,000 distinct CDR3 sequences, roughly 18% seen once; the top ten hold around 36%. The source material was peripheral blood mononuclear cells (PBMCs), sampled at new diagnosis, from a patient treated with antithyroid drugs. The receptors were gathered from a female donor with Graves disease. Both conserved end residues are part of each CDR3. The order of the fields is CDR3 DNA, CDR3 protein, J gene, clone size, CDR3 length, V gene, D gene. A D gene is named only where the DNA matches it firmly. Only some rows state a clone size, as once, few, many or a class for expanded clones.

TGTGCCAGCAGTTCCCACTTCCAAGAGTACGAGCAGTACTTC	CASSSHFQEYEQYF	TRBJ2-7	many	14	TRBV27	NA
TGTGCCAGCAGCTCCCTTGGTAGCGGGGTACCAGATACGCAGTATTTT	CASSSLGSGVPDTQYF	TRBJ2-3	many	16	TRBV7-3	TRBD2
TGCAGTGCTAGAGAGCCCGCCGCCGAGCAGTACTTC	CSAREPAAEQYF	TRBJ2-7	many	12	TRBV20-1	NA
TGTGCCAGCAGCTTCCCATTACGTCCGGAGGGCCCCTATGGCTACACCTTC	CASSFPLRPEGPYGYTF	TRBJ1-2	many	17	TRBV7-3	NA
TGTGCCTCCTCAATGGGCGGGAGCGAGGTGCAGTACTTC	CASSMGGSEVQYF	TRBJ2-7	many	13	TRBV27	TRBD2
TGTGCCAGCAGCGTGCCGACTAGCGGAGATATCTACAATGAGCAGTTCTTC	CASSVPTSGDIYNEQFF	TRBJ2-1	NA	17	TRBV9	TRBD2
TGTGCCTGGAGTGGCCGACCCGGGACAGCGATCTCCTACGAGCAGTACTTC	CAWSGRPGTAISYEQYF	TRBJ2-7	many	17	TRBV30	TRBD1
TGTGCCAGCAGCCCCGGAGCTAGCGGGAGCGTGGATACGCAGTATTTT	CASSPGASGSVDTQYF	TRBJ2-3	few	16	TRBV7-3	TRBD2
TGTGCCAGCAGTCCGGAGGCCTACGAGCAGTACTTC	CASSPEAYEQYF	TRBJ2-7	many	12	TRBV5-1	NA
TGTGCCAGCCAAACCTCTGGAAACACCATATATTTT	CASQTSGNTIYF	TRBJ1-3	many	12	TRBV2	NA
TGTGCCAGCAGCTCCGGGAGTTCCTCCTACAATGAGCAGTTCTTC	CASSSGSSSYNEQFF	TRBJ2-1	many	15	TRBV11-3	NA
TGTGCCAGCAGCTTGGGCGGGGAAGGAAACACCATATATTTT	CASSLGGEGNTIYF	TRBJ1-3	many	14	TRBV12-3/TRBV12-4	NA
TGTGCCAGCAGACCTACAGACCGCTCCTACAATGAGCAGTTCTTC	CASRPTDRSYNEQFF	TRBJ2-1	many	15	TRBV2	NA
TGTGCCAGCAGCTCGACAGGGAGGTCCTATGGCTACACCTTC	CASSSTGRSYGYTF	TRBJ1-2	NA	14	TRBV9	TRBD1
TGTGCCAGCTCCTGGGCAGGGGCTTCCCACACAGATACGCAGTATTTT	CASSWAGASHTDTQYF	TRBJ2-3	NA	16	TRBV25-1	NA
TGTGCCACCGCTGACTTGGGGGAGCAGTACTTC	CATADLGEQYF	TRBJ2-7	many	11	TRBV24-1	NA
TGCGCCAGCAGCTTGGCACAGGGGGCCAATGAGCAGTTCTTC	CASSLAQGANEQFF	TRBJ2-1	many	14	TRBV5-1	TRBD1
TGTGCCATCAGTCTTAGCGGGAGTAGTTCCTACAATGAGCAGTTCTTC	CAISLSGSSSYNEQFF	TRBJ2-1	few	16	TRBV10-3	TRBD2
TGTGCCAGCTCTGCTCTGAGCGTTCCAGATACGCAGTATTTT	CASSALSVPDTQYF	TRBJ2-3	many	14	TRBV7-6	NA
TGTGCCAGCAGTTATGGAACAGGGGGGTTCGGTTACGAGCAGTACTTC	CASSYGTGGFGYEQYF	TRBJ2-7	NA	16	TRBV6-5	TRBD1
TGTGCCAGCAGCTTAGGCCAGGGGGTCGTTTGGGCCGGGGAGCTGTTTTTT	CASSLGQGVVWAGELFF	TRBJ2-2	NA	17	TRBV7-2	TRBD1
TGTGCCAGCAGTGATTACAGAAAGCTGGACAATGAGCAGTTCTTC	CASSDYRKLDNEQFF	TRBJ2-1	many	15	TRBV6-2/TRBV6-3	NA
TGTGCCAGCAGTTTAATTGGCGCGGGAGAGACCCAGTACTTC	CASSLIGAGETQYF	TRBJ2-5	many	14	TRBV27	NA
TGTGCCAGCAGTCTCCGCGGGGCAGGGGAGGTTTCACCCCTCCACTTT	CASSLRGAGEVSPLHF	TRBJ1-6	many	16	TRBV2	NA
TGTGCCATCAGATCAACAGGGGTAGACAATGAGCAGTTCTTC	CAIRSTGVDNEQFF	TRBJ2-1	NA	14	TRBV10-3	TRBD1
TGTGCCAGCAGCCTCAACGAGTACTCCAGCTCCTACGAGCAGTACTTC	CASSLNEYSSSYEQYF	TRBJ2-7	NA	16	TRBV6-2/TRBV6-3	NA
TGCGCCAGCCGAGGGGGCGGGTACAATGAGCAGTTCTTC	CASRGGGYNEQFF	TRBJ2-1	many	13	TRBV10-2	TRBD1
TGTGCCAGCAGCCCAGGGTTATCAGATACGCAGTATTTT	CASSPGLSDTQYF	TRBJ2-3	once	13	TRBV11-1	NA
TGTGCCAGTAGTTCTACTAGCGGAGGGGAGGCCTACAATGAGCAGTTCTTC	CASSSTSGGEAYNEQFF	TRBJ2-1	many	17	TRBV19	TRBD2
TGTGCCAGCAATCCCGGGGACAGGGGCGGGGATACGCAGTATTTT	CASNPGDRGGDTQYF	TRBJ2-3	many	15	TRBV12-3/TRBV12-4	TRBD1
TGTGCCAGCAGGGACAGCCTAGCCAAAAACATTCAGTACTTC	CASRDSLAKNIQYF	TRBJ2-4	NA	14	TRBV7-9	NA
TGCAGCGTTGGGGGGACAGGGACGGTGGAACTGTTTTTT	CSVGGTGTVELFF	TRBJ1-4	many	13	TRBV29-1	TRBD1
TGCAGTGCTAGACACTTTTCCAGGGCGACGGGGGAGCCCACTGAAGCTTTCTTT	CSARHFSRATGEPTEAFF	TRBJ1-1	many	18	TRBV20-1	NA
TGTGCCAGCAGCTTAGAGGGGGGGCTGTCCTACGAGCAGTACTTC	CASSLEGGLSYEQYF	TRBJ2-7	few	15	TRBV7-9	NA
TGTGCCAGCTCACCACCAGGGGTACCCTTCTCGTTC	CASSPPGVPFSF	TRBJ2-1	many	12	TRBV18	NA
TGTGCCAGCAGCTCAGGGTTGTTGTGGGAGCAGTACTTC	CASSSGLLWEQYF	TRBJ2-7	few	13	TRBV9	NA
TGCGCCAGCAGTGTACATATAAACACCGGGGAGCTGTTTTTT	CASSVHINTGELFF	TRBJ2-2	many	14	TRBV10-2	NA
TGTGCCATCAGTGAGTCCCGACAGGGAGGGAAGTCTGAAGCTTTCTTT	CAISESRQGGKSEAFF	TRBJ1-1	many	16	TRBV10-3	TRBD1
TGTGCCAGTCGAAAGGTTGGGCAGTTAGAAGAGACCCAGTACTTC	CASRKVGQLEETQYF	TRBJ2-5	many	15	TRBV28	NA
TGTGCCACAAAACAGGGGGACAATTCACCCCTCCACTTT	CATKQGDNSPLHF	TRBJ1-6	many	13	TRBV10-3	TRBD1
TGTGCCAGTAGTCCCCGACAGAACACAGATACGCAGTATTTT	CASSPRQNTDTQYF	TRBJ2-3	many	14	TRBV19	NA
TGTGCCAGCTCACCACCGGCGGGGCGCGGGGAGCTGTTTTTT	CASSPPAGRGELFF	TRBJ2-2	many	14	TRBV18	NA
TGTGCCAGTCGAACTTCCCCCCTCGGGGACTTCACCGGGGAGCTGTTTTTT	CASRTSPLGDFTGELFF	TRBJ2-2	many	17	TRBV27	NA
TGTGCCACCAGGGGGTTTATGAATTCACCCCTCCACTTT	CATRGFMNSPLHF	TRBJ1-6	NA	13	TRBV28	TRBD1
TGTGCCAGCAGTTCGCCTTGGGGCTACACCTTC	CASSSPWGYTF	TRBJ1-2	many	11	TRBV28	NA
TGTGCCAGCAGGCAAGGACAGGGGTATACTGAAGCTTTCTTT	CASRQGQGYTEAFF	TRBJ1-1	many	14	TRBV6-1	TRBD1